Below, 24 T cell receptor beta chains from the same sample are listed, as sequenced in a study of blood T cells in healthy people across ages. Using a J-beta primer mix together with a sample-barcoded 5' primer, a second PCR was run for roughly 7 to 12 cycles. TCRdb fed the 5' RACE reads into MiXCR, producing one record per CDR3 protein. The data contain under 850,000 distinct CDR3 sequences, roughly 34% of them seen just once; the ten biggest clones take up approximately 12%. The sequenced sample was blood. Receptors originate from a man between 18 and 29 years old in good health.

A few counts support this clonotype. The genes are TRBV5-1 and TRBJ1-2; D not resolved. The CDR3 is made up of 16 amino acids. CDR1 is SGHRS and CDR2 is YFSETQ in the germline V gene. Trimming stripped 0 bases from V and 5 bases from J, with 17 bases between. Written as DNA, the CDR3 is TGCGCCAGCAGCTTGGCCGGGCAGGCCTTGGCGTATGGCTACACCTTC. This encodes CASSLAGQALAYGYTF.

V gene TRBV14 combines with J gene TRBJ2-7; D possibly corresponds to TRBD1 (6 bases). CDR3 length: 16 amino acids. Trimming took off 4 bases at V and 5 bases at J, with 21 bases between the two ends. The germline gives CDR1 SGHDN, CDR2 FVKESK. Written as DNA, the CDR3 is TGTGCCAGCAGCCTTCACAGGGTTTATTCCGTAGACGAGCAGTACTTC. Residues: CASSLHRVYSVDEQYF.

V gene TRBV25-1 combines with J gene TRBJ1-4, with D maybe TRBD1 (5 bases). CDR1 and CDR2 from the germline V gene are MGHDK and SYGVNS. V lost 1 base and J lost 6, with 12 bases in between. This CDR3 spans 15 amino acids. The CDR3 DNA reads as TGTGCCAGCAGTGAATTTGGGGCAGTCTATGAAAAACTGTTTTTT. It is translated as CASSEFGAVYEKLFF. Full variable domain (rest looked up from reference TRBV25-1 and TRBJ1-4): EADIYQTPRYLVIGTGKKITLECSQTMGHDKMYWYQQDPGMELHLIHYSYGVNSTEKGDLSSESTVSRIRTEHFPLTLESARPSHTSQYLCASSEFGAVYEKLFFGSGTQLSVL.

This clonotype was seen repeatedly, ten times or more. The V call is TRBV12-3 or TRBV12-4, the J call TRBJ1-1, with D unclear. This CDR3 has 13 residues. The V and J ends lost 2 bases and 1 base respectively, with 5 bases between them. The CDR3 region has the DNA TGTGCCAGCAGTTTATGGGGGAACACTGAAGCTTTCTTT. Protein sequence: CASSLWGNTEAFF.

J is TRBJ1-2 and V is TRBV6-2 or TRBV6-3; no definite D call. Per the germline V gene, CDR1 is MNHEY and CDR2 is SVGEGT. The CDR3 runs to 14 residues. Trimming shortened V by 7 bases and J by 6 bases, and 18 bases separated the two germline ends. The CDR3 DNA reads as TGTGCCAGCATAAATCGGGGAGGCAACCATGGCTACACCTTC. As protein: CASINRGGNHGYTF.

Turning to this clonotype: The junction departs from the called germline gene at one end, perhaps through a read error. The chain links TRBV12-3 or TRBV12-4 to TRBJ2-3, with D perhaps matching TRBD1 (6 bases). This CDR3 is 13 amino acids long. CDR3 sequence reads: CASRGERTDMQYF. CDR3 in DNA: TGTGCCAGCAGAGGCGAAAGGACAGATATGCAGTATTTT.

A few counts support this clonotype. The chain recombines TRBV20-1 with TRBJ2-2; D gene unclear. Germline CDR1 DFQATT, CDR2 SNEGSKA (reference sequence). The CDR3 is 16 amino acids. Trimming left V 3 bases short and J 4 bases short, with 18 bases between. The CDR3 coding sequence is TGCAGTGCTAGTGCCCAACGGGCAGATCCCACCGGGGAGCTGTTTTTT. Its protein is CSASAQRADPTGELFF.

The gene calls are TRBV28 and TRBJ1-1, with 8 bases identical to TRBD1. After removal of 5 bases from V and 6 bases from J, the junction contained 11 bases not matched to a gene. CDR3 size: 15 residues. Germline V gene lookup returns CDR1 MDHEN and CDR2 SYDVKM. This CDR3 is CASSTPGQGASEAFF. As DNA, the CDR3 is TGTGCCAGCAGTACCCCAGGGCAGGGGGCGTCTGAAGCTTTCTTT.

Concerning this clonotype: At one end, the junction sequence differs from germline, possibly due to a read error. This chain uses TRBV14 with TRBJ2-4, with D possibly matching TRBD2 (5 bases). This CDR3 spans 11 amino acids. Germline-derived CDR1 and CDR2 are SGHDN and FVKESK. CDR3 DNA sequence: TGTGCCGGCAGCCAAGAGGGTCAGCAGTACTTC. Translated, it gives CAGSQEGQQYF.

This chain joins TRBV5-1 and TRBJ2-5, with 7 bases that match TRBD2. Germline V gives CDR1 SGHRS, CDR2 YFSETQ. The CDR3 totals 12 residues. The ends lost 7 bases at V and 11 bases at J; junction bases unmatched: 11. CDR3 sequence (DNA): TGCGCCAGCGGGACTAAAGGCAATGAGCAGTACTTC. It codes for CASGTKGNEQYF.

V gene TRBV6-1 combines with J gene TRBJ2-1; D is unresolved. The CDR3 totals 11 residues. Germline lookup yields CDR1 MNHNS and CDR2 SASEGT. The V and J ends lost 7 bases and 4 bases respectively, with 5 bases between them. CDR3 in amino acids: CASTVYNEQFF. CDR3 sequence (DNA): TGTGCCAGCACCGTTTACAATGAGCAGTTCTTC.

CDR3: CASWNGYNEQYF. CDR3 bases: TGTGCCAGCTGGAACGGATACAATGAGCAGTACTTC. V is TRBV6-2 or TRBV6-3 and J is TRBJ2-7; no clear D gene. The CDR3 sequence is 12 residues long. The germline V and J ends were trimmed by 8 bases and 7 bases, with 15 bases remaining between them. Germline CDR1 and CDR2: MNHEY and SVGEGT.

This clonotype has ten or more counts. The chain uses TRBV5-1 and TRBJ2-1, with D hard to call. Looked up from germline, CDR1 is SGHRS and CDR2 is YFSETQ. This CDR3 has 13 amino acids. Deletions cut 4 bases from V and 1 base from J, with 6 bases between. The CDR3 DNA sequence: TGCGCCAGCAGCCTGGATTCCTACAATGAGCAGTTCTTC. It yields the protein CASSLDSYNEQFF.

This clonotype was counted at least ten times. The genes are TRBV7-9 and TRBJ2-1; D is ambiguous. The germline V and J ends were trimmed by 3 bases and 3 bases, with 9 bases remaining between them. Germline V CDR1 and CDR2: SEHNR, FQNEAQ (reference sequence). The CDR3 spans 14 residues. The CDR3 bases are TGTGCCAGCAGCTTTTATAGGGACTACAATGAGCAGTTCTTC. Translated, it gives CASSFYRDYNEQFF.

This clonotype was seen more than once but under ten times. The V call is TRBV7-9, the J call TRBJ1-1, with D unclear. The CDR3 length is 15 residues. V was cut by 4 bases and J by 4 bases, with 16 bases left in between. The germline CDR1 and CDR2 sequences are SEHNR and FQNEAQ (reference sequence). CDR3 coding DNA: TGTGCCAGCAGCTGGACTGACATGTTGGGCACTGAAGCTTTCTTT. It translates to CASSWTDMLGTEAFF. Full variable domain (rest looked up from reference TRBV7-9 and TRBJ1-1): DTGVSQNPRHKITKRGQNVTFRCDPISEHNRLYWYRQTLGQGPEFLTYFQNEAQLEKSRLLSDRFSAERPKGSFSTLEIQRTEQGDSAMYLCASSWTDMLGTEAFFGQGTRLTVV.

This chain uses TRBV7-6 with TRBJ2-2; weak D call: TRBD2 (6 bases). V lost 3 bases and J 1 base, leaving 12 bases between the germline ends. CDR1 SGHVS and CDR2 FNYEAQ come from the germline V gene. The CDR3 runs 16 residues. CDR3 DNA: TGTGCCAGCAGCTTCCTCGGGGGAATGAACACCGGGGAGCTGTTTTTT. Its translation is CASSFLGGMNTGELFF.

Comments on this clonotype: Given a much more abundant clone one base away, this may be a read error. This sequence joins TRBV7-2 and TRBJ2-1; 10 bases are a match to TRBD1. Trimming removed 4 bases from V and 7 bases from J; junction bases left unmatched: 4. CDR1 and CDR2 from the germline V gene are SGHTA and FQGNSA. The CDR3 has 14 amino acids. The CDR3 region is CTSSSRDRGNEQFF. The CDR3 nucleotides are TGTACCAGCAGCTCCCGGGACAGGGGTAATGAGCAGTTCTTC.

The chain employs TRBV4-2 and TRBJ2-1; no reliable D call. Trimming cost V 1 base and J 2 bases, with 9 bases left between them. Germline CDR1 and CDR2: LGHNA and YNFKEQ. The CDR3 loop spans 15 amino acids. CDR3 amino acids: CASSQVDKPYNEQFF. In DNA, the CDR3 is TGTGCCAGCAGCCAAGTCGACAAACCCTACAATGAGCAGTTCTTC.

The chain employs TRBV12-3 or TRBV12-4 and TRBJ2-2; D possibly corresponds to TRBD2 (6 bases). The CDR3 has 14 amino acids. V was trimmed by 5 bases and J by 6 bases, leaving 13 bases between them. CDR3 protein: CASSTGGTPGELFF. DNA of the CDR3: TGTGCCAGCAGTACCGGGGGTACACCCGGGGAGCTGTTTTTT.

In its sample, this clonotype was seen many times. The chain joins TRBV5-1 to TRBJ1-1; D remains unclear. The V end lost 0 bases, the J end lost 1 base, and 10 bases lay between the germline ends. Germline CDR1 and CDR2: SGHRS and YFSETQ. This CDR3 is 15 amino acids long. CDR3: CASSLEGSTNTEAFF. As DNA, the CDR3 is TGCGCCAGCAGCTTGGAGGGCAGCACGAACACTGAAGCTTTCTTT.

This clonotype has more than one count but fewer than ten. V is TRBV5-1 and J is TRBJ2-5, with D hard to call. V was pared by 7 bases and J by 1 base, with 17 bases between. CDR3 length: 15 amino acids. Germline V gives CDR1 SGHRS, CDR2 YFSETQ. This chain's CDR3 is CASRWVPTFQETQYF. Here the CDR3 DNA reads TGCGCCAGCCGCTGGGTACCTACCTTCCAAGAGACCCAGTACTTC.

The V and J genes are TRBV14 and TRBJ2-5, with D uncertain. The CDR3 consists of 17 residues. Trimming cost V 1 base and J 5 bases, with 20 bases left between them. CDR1 and CDR2 (germline): SGHDN, FVKESK. The CDR3 reads CASSQASPRLGWETQYF. The CDR3 DNA is TGTGCCAGCAGCCAAGCCTCCCCCCGACTCGGATGGGAGACCCAGTACTTC.

The table lists this clonotype with many counts. The gene calls are TRBV12-3 or TRBV12-4 and TRBJ2-1; D remains ambiguous. Trimming removed 7 bases from V and 5 bases from J, with 6 bases in between. CDR3 length equals 11 residues. The CDR3 protein is CASTGHNEQFF. The DNA for the CDR3 is TGTGCCAGCACCGGACACAATGAGCAGTTCTTC.

This chain connects TRBV20-1 to TRBJ1-2, with D possibly TRBD1 on 6 matching bases. Per germline, CDR1 DFQATT and CDR2 SNEGSKA (reference sequence). V was clipped by 5 bases and J by 6 bases, with 16 bases between them. The CDR3 covers 13 residues. The DNA for the CDR3 is TGCAGTGCTTCCACAGGGCGCGCAGATGGCTACACCTTC. The encoded protein is CSASTGRADGYTF.